The source of this TCR beta chain is a study of OX40 agonist ivuxolimab in advanced cancers. Study details: Dose-escalation patients had hepatocellular carcinoma, melanoma, renal cell or head and neck cancer.

Germline V gene lookup returns CDR1 LNHDA and CDR2 SQIVND (reference sequence). V lost 5 bases, J lost 7 bases, and 8 bases lay in between. This CDR3 comprises 11 residues. Sequencing used immunoSEQ multiplex PCR; TCRdb keeps in-frame clones, though not all of them. The repertoire includes just over 50,000 clones, 88% of them detected once, and around 3.3% sits in the top ten. Sampling times: baseline, cycle 4 day 1, cycle 7 day 1. Remarks on this clone: The antigen is unknown.

Study results and caveats: Certain nonresponders likewise exhibited a low normalized T-cell clonal expansion. CD8+ T cells showed, on average, more clonal expansion than CD4+ cells.

The clonotype comes from an adult with an advanced solid tumor such as melanoma, head and neck, liver or kidney cancer. The rearrangement joins TRBV19 to TRBJ1-2; D is unclear. Sequenced material: CD4+ or CD8+ T cells sorted from blood, taken in a trial of the OX40 agonist ivuxolimab. The CDR3 loop is CASSGRSGYTF. The CDR3 coding sequence is TGTGCCAGTAGTGGACGATCTGGCTACACCTTC.